These T cell receptor beta chains were read from a single sample in a study of a mutant IDH1 vaccine in newly diagnosed glioma. Antigens for these TCRs are unknown. The repertoire was sequenced with immunoSEQ multiplex PCR; TCRdb's copy has only in-frame clones and lacks some. The data show about 69,000 clones, around 86% seen once. Source: PBMCs, taken from a glioma patient whose treatment included an IDH1 peptide vaccine. The source of these receptors is a man aged 30-40 years with glioma. Both conserved end residues are part of each CDR3. The D gene is left open where the match is weak. Clone size is given for some rows only: seen once, a few or many times, or a class if the clone is expanded.

D	size	V	J	CDR3	DNA
TRBD1	-	TRBV29-1	TRBJ1-1	CSVATGVMNTEAFF	TGCAGCGTGGCAACAGGGGTCATGAACACTGAAGCTTTCTTT
TRBD1	-	TRBV28	TRBJ1-2	CASSILGQGGYGYTF	TGTGCCAGCAGTATACTGGGACAGGGTGGATATGGCTACACCTTC
TRBD2	-	TRBV25-1	TRBJ2-1	CASSESGRYNEQFF	TGTGCCAGCAGTGAGAGCGGGAGGTACAATGAGCAGTTCTTC
-	-	TRBV27	TRBJ1-1	CASSPGGEDTEAFF	TGTGCCAGCAGCCCGGGGGGGGAGGACACTGAAGCTTTCTTT
TRBD2	-	TRBV18	TRBJ2-7	CASSLGLAGREQYF	TGTGCCAGCTCACTCGGACTAGCGGGAAGAGAGCAGTACTTC
-	-	TRBV30	TRBJ2-1	CAWTSETGNEQFF	TGTGCCTGGACTAGCGAAACTGGAAATGAGCAGTTCTTC
TRBD1	-	TRBV19	TRBJ2-7	CASSGQASSYEQYF	TGTGCCAGTAGCGGACAGGCATCCTCCTACGAGCAGTACTTC
-	-	TRBV7-2	TRBJ1-1	CASSFAGEDTEAFF	TGTGCCAGCAGCTTCGCCGGGGAGGACACTGAAGCTTTCTTT
-	-	TRBV5-4	TRBJ1-1	CASSSTQGPNTEAFF	TGTGCCAGCAGCTCCACACAGGGCCCGAACACTGAAGCTTTCTTT
-	-	TRBV15	TRBJ2-2	CATSRPGLITGELFF	TGTGCCACCAGCAGACCGGGACTGATCACCGGGGAGCTGTTTTTT
-	-	TRBV7-9	TRBJ2-3	CASSFVGTDTQYF	TGTGCCAGCAGCTTCGTAGGTACAGATACGCAGTATTTT
TRBD1	-	TRBV5-5	TRBJ1-3	CASSGPRQGSGNTIYF	TGTGCCAGCAGCGGTCCCAGACAGGGCTCTGGAAACACCATATATTTT
TRBD1	-	TRBV7-3	TRBJ2-7	CASSFGTGGFYEQYF	TGTGCCAGCAGCTTCGGGACAGGGGGCTTCTACGAGCAGTACTTC
-	-	TRBV2	TRBJ1-5	CASSLRQANQPQHF	TGTGCCAGCAGCCTAAGACAGGCGAATCAGCCCCAGCATTTT
-	-	TRBV29-1	TRBJ2-5	CSVEGALETQYF	TGCAGCGTTGAAGGGGCCCTCGAGACCCAGTACTTC
-	-	TRBV9	TRBJ1-5	CASSVGVGGNQPQHF	TGTGCCAGCAGCGTAGGAGTAGGGGGGAATCAGCCCCAGCATTTT
-	-	TRBV27	TRBJ2-5	CASSSGLKGMGRGAQYF	TGTGCCAGCAGTTCCGGACTGAAGGGCATGGGTCGAGGGGCCCAGTACTTC
-	-	TRBV7-2	TRBJ1-1	CASSLQGLWTEAFF	TGTGCCAGCAGCTTACAAGGGCTTTGGACTGAAGCTTTCTTT
-	-	TRBV10-3	TRBJ2-5	CAISDHDRTQETQYF	TGTGCCATCAGTGACCATGACAGAACCCAAGAGACCCAGTACTTC
TRBD2	-	TRBV7-6	TRBJ2-3	CASRPGLAGGDTQYF	TGTGCCAGCAGGCCCGGACTAGCGGGTGGAGATACGCAGTATTTT
-	-	TRBV30	TRBJ1-5	CAWSVGTLNQPQHF	TGTGCCTGGAGTGTAGGGACCCTAAATCAGCCCCAGCATTTT
TRBD2	-	TRBV5-4	TRBJ2-5	CASSGRDETQYF	TGTGCCAGCAGCGGGAGGGATGAGACCCAGTACTTC
-	-	TRBV5-1	TRBJ2-1	CASSLGGPYNEQFF	TGCGCCAGCAGCCTAGGGGGGCCCTACAATGAGCAGTTCTTC
TRBD1	-	TRBV2	TRBJ1-6	CASSVQGARDSPLHF	TGTGCCAGCAGTGTACAGGGGGCAAGGGATTCACCCCTCCACTTT
-	-	TRBV5-6	TRBJ1-2	CASSSWGGYTF	TGTGCCAGCAGCTCCTGGGGTGGCTACACCTTC
TRBD1	-	TRBV25-1	TRBJ2-2	CASSPGTGDTGELFF	TGTGCCAGCAGTCCCGGGACAGGGGACACCGGGGAGCTGTTTTTT
-	once	TRBV9	TRBJ2-2	CASSVAGGAGGELFF	TGTGCCAGCAGCGTCGCAGGGGGGGCTGGCGGGGAGCTGTTTTTT
-	-	TRBV6-5	TRBJ2-3	CASSTPRNTQYF	TGTGCCAGCAGCACACCGAGAAATACGCAGTATTTT
-	-	TRBV5-1	TRBJ1-4	CASSPAGEGREKLFF	TGCGCCAGCAGCCCCGCAGGGGAAGGACGAGAAAAACTGTTTTTT
-	few	TRBV30	TRBJ1-1	CAWSVHLGGARDTEAFF	TGTGCCTGGAGTGTACATTTGGGGGGGGCGCGGGACACTGAAGCTTTCTTT
TRBD1	-	TRBV7-9	TRBJ2-7	CASSLGQSSYEQYF	TGTGCCAGCAGCCTGGGACAGAGCTCCTACGAGCAGTACTTC
-	-	TRBV10-3	TRBJ1-1	CAISDRAVNTEAFF	TGTGCCATCAGTGACCGGGCCGTGAACACTGAAGCTTTCTTT
-	-	TRBV5-6	TRBJ2-1	CASSLEASRTYNEQFF	TGTGCCAGCAGCTTGGAGGCCTCGAGGACCTACAATGAGCAGTTCTTC
TRBD2	-	TRBV11-2	TRBJ2-7	CASSVWTSGPAYEQYF	TGTGCCAGCAGCGTTTGGACTAGCGGGCCTGCCTACGAGCAGTACTTC
TRBD2	-	TRBV4-2	TRBJ2-2	CASSQVHAGGDTGELFF	TGTGCCAGCAGCCAAGTGCATGCGGGAGGTGACACCGGGGAGCTGTTTTTT
TRBD1	-	TRBV6-5	TRBJ2-7	CASSPQGYEQYF	TGTGCCAGCAGTCCACAGGGGTACGAGCAGTACTTC
TRBD2	once	TRBV7-3	TRBJ2-1	CASSYLAGRHNEQFF	TGTGCCAGCAGCTACCTAGCGGGACGGCACAATGAGCAGTTCTTC
-	-	TRBV5-4	TRBJ1-3	CASSSTGSGNTIYF	TGTGCCAGCAGCTCGACAGGATCTGGAAACACCATATATTTT
-	-	TRBV28	TRBJ1-4	CASTWGGRLEKLFF	TGTGCCAGCACTTGGGGGGGGCGGCTTGAAAAACTGTTTTTT
TRBD1	-	TRBV2	TRBJ2-1	CASSMDRARTLVNRYEQFF	TGTGCCAGCAGTATGGACAGGGCCCGCACCTTAGTAAATCGCTATGAGCAGTTCTTC
TRBD1	-	TRBV4-3	TRBJ2-3	CASSQDPETGSTDTQYF	TGCGCCAGCAGCCAAGATCCGGAGACAGGGTCAACAGATACGCAGTATTTT
TRBD1	-	TRBV28	TRBJ2-2	CASRPDRAGELFF	TGTGCCAGCAGACCGGACAGGGCCGGGGAGCTGTTTTTT
-	few	TRBV13	TRBJ1-4	CASSLSGRNEKLFF	TGTGCCAGCAGCTTGTCAGGGCGAAACGAAAAACTGTTTTTT
-	once	TRBV5-1	TRBJ1-4	CASSLAENEKLFF	TGCGCCAGCAGCTTGGCCGAGAATGAAAAACTGTTTTTT
-	-	TRBV30	TRBJ1-4	CAWSFGSVNEKLFF	TGTGCCTGGAGCTTCGGGAGCGTTAATGAAAAACTGTTTTTT
-	once	TRBV6-6	TRBJ1-1	CASSPNPKTEAFF	TGTGCCAGCAGTCCAAATCCTAAGACTGAAGCTTTCTTT
-	-	TRBV29-1	TRBJ2-7	CSVFLNSYEQYF	TGCAGCGTTTTTCTGAACTCCTACGAGCAGTACTTC
TRBD1	-	TRBV6-1	TRBJ1-5	CASSIRQGNQPQHF	TGTGCCAGCAGTATACGACAGGGAAATCAGCCCCAGCATTTT
-	-	TRBV11-2	TRBJ2-1	CASSPRPYNEQFF	TGTGCCAGCAGCCCACGTCCCTACAATGAGCAGTTCTTC
TRBD2	-	TRBV19	TRBJ2-3	CASSQNPAGGSTDTQYF	TGTGCCAGTAGTCAAAATCCAGCGGGGGGGAGCACAGATACGCAGTATTTT
-	-	TRBV6-1	TRBJ1-5	CASRPGQLNQPQHF	TGTGCCAGCAGACCGGGGCAGTTGAATCAGCCCCAGCATTTT
-	-	TRBV28	TRBJ1-6	CASSLGGTDNSPLHF	TGTGCCAGCAGTTTGGGGGGGACTGACAATTCACCCCTCCACTTT
-	-	TRBV7-9	TRBJ1-4	CASSTNRGATNEKLFF	TGTGCCAGCAGCACGAACCGGGGCGCAACTAATGAAAAACTGTTTTTT
-	-	TRBV5-1	TRBJ2-7	CASSYDSYEQYF	TGCGCCAGCAGCTATGACAGCTACGAGCAGTACTTC
TRBD1	-	TRBV7-2	TRBJ1-2	CASSPTGVSNYGYTF	TGTGCCAGCAGCCCTACAGGGGTTTCTAACTATGGCTACACCTTC